This TCR beta chain came from a study of blood T cell repertoires in COVID-19. Study-level information: Sample material is recorded as cDNA or gDNA derived from T cells, B-cell-depleted T cells, or PBMCs.

Sequencing used immunoSEQ multiplex PCR; TCRdb keeps in-frame clones, though not all of them. Of about 240,000 clones in the sample, roughly four fifths are singletons; the top ten hold around 9.9%. The V segment lost 3 bases and the J segment 9 bases; nucleotides outside the gene matches: 6. Germline V gene sequence: CDR1 KGHSH, CDR2 LQKENI. The CDR3 covers 14 residues. The receptor comes from an elderly woman with acute or convalescent COVID-19. Sequenced sample: peripheral blood. This rearrangement joins TRBV18 to TRBJ2-1; the match to TRBD2 covers 9 bases. The CDR3 DNA follows: TGTGCCAGCTCACCGGCGGGGGGGTTGGGTGAGCAGTTCTTC. Translation: CASSPAGGLGEQFF. The full variable domain, in which reference TRBV18 and TRBJ2-1 provide the parts outside the CDR3, is NAGVMQNPRHLVRRRGQEARLRCSPMKGHSHVYWYRQLPEEGLKFMVYLQKENIIDESGMPKERFSAEFPKEGPSILRIQQVVRGDSAAYFCASSPAGGLGEQFFGPGTRLTVL.